This T cell receptor (beta chain) was sequenced in a study of T cells in Graves' hyperthyroidism and ophthalmopathy. Study-wide findings and caveats: The blood repertoire included most of the expanded thyroid clonotypes above 0.001.

TCR beta CDR3 regions were amplified from RNA transcripts. TCR CDR3 regions were first amplified by RT-PCR with HTBI primers. TCRdb independently ran MiXCR on the multiplex PCR reads; one entry per CDR3 protein. Of approximately 430,000 distinct CDR3 sequences in the sample, less than 20% were seen once. This clonotype was observed at least ten times. Its cognate antigen is unknown. A lack of ophthalmopathy progression within 18 months defined stable Graves' hyperthyroidism. Hyperthyroidism, newly diagnosed and lasting under 2 months, affected patients aged 18 to 65. Source material for PBMCs was about 10 ml fresh peripheral blood. This CDR3 is 15 amino acids long. Trimming at V came to 5 bases and at J to 3 bases, leaving 9 bases not matched to a gene. Germline values: CDR1 MNHNS, CDR2 SASEGT.

The receptor comes from a woman aged 18-29 years with Graves' hyperthyroidism. The chain combines TRBV6-1 with TRBJ2-7, with 8 bases matching TRBD1. Sequencing was carried out using blood. CDR3 nucleotide sequence: TGTGCCAGCAGTCCATCCGTACAGGGGGGCTACGAGCAGTACTTC. As protein: CASSPSVQGGYEQYF.